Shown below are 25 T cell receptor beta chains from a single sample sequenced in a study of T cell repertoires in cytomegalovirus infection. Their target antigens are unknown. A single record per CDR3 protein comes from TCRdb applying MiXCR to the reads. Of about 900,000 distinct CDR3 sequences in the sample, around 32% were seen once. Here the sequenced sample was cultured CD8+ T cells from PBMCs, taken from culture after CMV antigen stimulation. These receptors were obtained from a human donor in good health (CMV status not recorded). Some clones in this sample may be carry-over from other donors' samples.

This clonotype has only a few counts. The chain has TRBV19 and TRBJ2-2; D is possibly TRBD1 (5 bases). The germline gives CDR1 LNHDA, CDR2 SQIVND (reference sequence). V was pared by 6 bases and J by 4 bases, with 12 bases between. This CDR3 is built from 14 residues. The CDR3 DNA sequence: TGTGCCAGTAGCGGTAGGGGCTCCACCGGGGAGCTGTTTTTT. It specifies CASSGRGSTGELFF.

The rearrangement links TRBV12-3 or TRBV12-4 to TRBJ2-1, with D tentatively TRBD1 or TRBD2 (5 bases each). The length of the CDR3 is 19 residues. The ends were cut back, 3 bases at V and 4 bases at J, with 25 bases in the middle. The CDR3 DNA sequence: TGTGCCAGCAGTTTGATGTTGGGGACCAAAGATCCCCCTTACAATGAGCAGTTCTTC. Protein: CASSLMLGTKDPPYNEQFF.

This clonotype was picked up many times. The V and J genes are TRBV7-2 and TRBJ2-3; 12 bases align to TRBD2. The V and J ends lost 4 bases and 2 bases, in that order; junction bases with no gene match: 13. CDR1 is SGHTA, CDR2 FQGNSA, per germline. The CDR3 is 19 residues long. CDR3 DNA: TGTGCCAGCAGCTCCTCAACCCTAGCGGGGGGGCGGGTCACAGATACGCAGTATTTT. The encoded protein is CASSSSTLAGGRVTDTQYF.

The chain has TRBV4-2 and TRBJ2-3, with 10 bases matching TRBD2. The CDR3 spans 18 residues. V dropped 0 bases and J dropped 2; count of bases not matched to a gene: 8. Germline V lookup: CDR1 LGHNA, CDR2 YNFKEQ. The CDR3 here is CASSQEEILAGSTDTQYF. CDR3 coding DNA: TGTGCCAGCAGCCAAGAAGAAATACTAGCGGGGTCCACAGATACGCAGTATTTT.

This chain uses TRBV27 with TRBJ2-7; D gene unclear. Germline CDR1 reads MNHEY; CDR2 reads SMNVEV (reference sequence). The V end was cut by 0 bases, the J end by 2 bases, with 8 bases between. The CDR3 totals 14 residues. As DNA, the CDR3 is TGTGCCAGCAGTTTATCAGGGTCCCCCTACGAGCAGTACTTC. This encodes CASSLSGSPYEQYF.

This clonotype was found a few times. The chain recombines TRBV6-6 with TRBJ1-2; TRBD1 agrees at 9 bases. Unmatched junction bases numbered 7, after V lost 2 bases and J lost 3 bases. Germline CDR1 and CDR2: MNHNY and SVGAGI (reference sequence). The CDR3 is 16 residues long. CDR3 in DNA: TGTGCCAGCAGTTACCACAACAGGGGGCGCGACTATGGCTACACCTTC. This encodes CASSYHNRGRDYGYTF.

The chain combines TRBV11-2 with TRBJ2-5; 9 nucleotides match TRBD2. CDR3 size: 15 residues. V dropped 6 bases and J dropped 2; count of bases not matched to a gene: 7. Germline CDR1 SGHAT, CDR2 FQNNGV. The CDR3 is CASSASGAQQETQYF. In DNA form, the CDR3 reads TGTGCCAGCAGTGCTAGCGGGGCACAACAAGAGACCCAGTACTTC.

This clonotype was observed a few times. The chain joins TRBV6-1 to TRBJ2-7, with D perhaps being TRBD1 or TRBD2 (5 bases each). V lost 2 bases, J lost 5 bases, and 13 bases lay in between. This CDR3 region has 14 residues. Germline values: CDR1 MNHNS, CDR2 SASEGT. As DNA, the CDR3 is TGTGCCAGCAGTGAATCCGGGGCAGCCCACGAGCAGTACTTC. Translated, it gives CASSESGAAHEQYF.

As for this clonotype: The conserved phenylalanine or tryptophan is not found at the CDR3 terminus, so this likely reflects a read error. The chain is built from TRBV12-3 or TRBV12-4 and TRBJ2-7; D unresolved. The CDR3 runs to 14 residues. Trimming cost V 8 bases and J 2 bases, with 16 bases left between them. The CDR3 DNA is TGTGCCAGCGGGGTAGTTGGGTCCGCCTACGAGCAGTACTCC. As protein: CASGVVGSAYEQYS.

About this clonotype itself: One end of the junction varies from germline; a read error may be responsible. The CDR3 DNA sequence: TGTACCAGCAGCTGGGACAGCGGAGTCAATCAGCCCCAGCATTTT. It is translated as CTSSWDSGVNQPQHF. V is TRBV7-1 and J is TRBJ1-5; 7 bases map to TRBD1. TRBV7-1 is sorted into the ORF group, with uncertain function. The CDR3 loop spans 15 amino acids.

The CDR3 DNA reads TGTGCCACCAGCAGTTCCCGGGACACCACCGGGGAGCTGTTTTTT. This gives the protein CATSSSRDTTGELFF. This chain joins TRBV15 and TRBJ2-2; tentative D call: TRBD1 (6 bases). The germline gives CDR1 LNHNV, CDR2 YYDKDF (reference sequence). Trimming took 3 bases from V and 4 from J, leaving 12 bases between them. The CDR3 sequence is 15 residues long.

This CDR3 reads CASGPDIPNQPQHF. For the CDR3, the DNA is TGTGCTAGTGGTCCTGACATTCCGAATCAGCCCCAGCATTTT. The J gene is TRBJ1-5, the V gene TRBV12-5; the D is unclear. The CDR3 is made up of 14 amino acids. CDR1 LGHNT and CDR2 FRNRAP come from the germline V gene. V was trimmed by 5 bases and J by 4 bases, leaving 12 bases between them.

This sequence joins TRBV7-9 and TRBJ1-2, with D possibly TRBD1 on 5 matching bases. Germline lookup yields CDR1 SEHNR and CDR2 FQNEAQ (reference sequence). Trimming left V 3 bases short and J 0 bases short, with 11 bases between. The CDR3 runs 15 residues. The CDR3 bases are TGTGCCAGCAGCTTGACAGATATTACTAACTATGGCTACACCTTC. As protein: CASSLTDITNYGYTF.

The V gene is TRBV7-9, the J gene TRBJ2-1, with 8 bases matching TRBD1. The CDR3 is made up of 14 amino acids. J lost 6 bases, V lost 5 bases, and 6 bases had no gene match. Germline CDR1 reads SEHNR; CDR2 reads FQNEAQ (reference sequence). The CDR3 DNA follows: TGTGCCAGCAGCCCTGGACAGGGCTTCAATGAGCAGTTCTTC. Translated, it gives CASSPGQGFNEQFF.

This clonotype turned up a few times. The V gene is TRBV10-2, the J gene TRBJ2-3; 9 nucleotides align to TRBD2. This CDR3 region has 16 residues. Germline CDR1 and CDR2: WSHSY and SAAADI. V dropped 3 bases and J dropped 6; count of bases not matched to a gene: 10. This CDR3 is CASSDLASGEVDTQYF. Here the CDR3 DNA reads TGCGCCAGCAGTGATTTGGCTAGCGGGGAGGTGGATACGCAGTATTTT.

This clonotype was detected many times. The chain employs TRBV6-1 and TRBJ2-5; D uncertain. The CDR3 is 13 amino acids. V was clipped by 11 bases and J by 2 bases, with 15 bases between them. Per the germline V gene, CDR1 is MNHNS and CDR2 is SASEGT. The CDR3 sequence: CAGSPWGQETQYF. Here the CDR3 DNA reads TGTGCCGGATCCCCTTGGGGTCAAGAGACCCAGTACTTC.

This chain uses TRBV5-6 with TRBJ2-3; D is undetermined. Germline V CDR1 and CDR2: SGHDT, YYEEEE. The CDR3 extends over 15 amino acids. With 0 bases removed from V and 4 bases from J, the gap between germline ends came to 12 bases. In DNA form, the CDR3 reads TGTGCCAGCAGCTTGGCGGGCCGTCCCTCAGATACGCAGTATTTT. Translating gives CASSLAGRPSDTQYF.

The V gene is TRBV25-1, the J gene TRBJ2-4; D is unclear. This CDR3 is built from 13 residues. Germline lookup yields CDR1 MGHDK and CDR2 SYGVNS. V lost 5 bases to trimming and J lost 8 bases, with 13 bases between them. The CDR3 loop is CASSYWGTDIQYF. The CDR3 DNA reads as TGTGCCAGCAGTTATTGGGGAACGGACATTCAGTACTTC.

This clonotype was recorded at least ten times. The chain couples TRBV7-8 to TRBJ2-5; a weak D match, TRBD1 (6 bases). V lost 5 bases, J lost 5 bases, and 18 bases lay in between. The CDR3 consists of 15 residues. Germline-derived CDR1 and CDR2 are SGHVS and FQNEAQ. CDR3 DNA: TGTGCCAGCAGCCCAGGGGTCGGACCCTCGGAGACCCAGTACTTC. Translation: CASSPGVGPSETQYF. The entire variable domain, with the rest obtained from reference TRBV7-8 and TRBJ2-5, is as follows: GAGVSQSPRYKVAKRGQDVALRCDPISGHVSLFWYQQALGQGPEFLTYFQNEAQLDKSGLPSDRFFAERPEGSVSTLKIQRTQQEDSAVYLCASSPGVGPSETQYFGPGTRLLVL.

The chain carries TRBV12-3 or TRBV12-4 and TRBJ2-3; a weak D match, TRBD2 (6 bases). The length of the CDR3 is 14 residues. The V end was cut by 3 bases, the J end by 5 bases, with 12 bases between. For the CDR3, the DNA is TGTGCCAGCAGTTTCGGGGACTCGGTAGATACGCAGTATTTT. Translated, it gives CASSFGDSVDTQYF.

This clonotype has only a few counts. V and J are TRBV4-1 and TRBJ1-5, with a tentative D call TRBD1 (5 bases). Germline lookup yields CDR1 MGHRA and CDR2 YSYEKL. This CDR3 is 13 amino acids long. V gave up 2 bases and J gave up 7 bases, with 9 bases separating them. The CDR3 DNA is TGCGCCAGCAGCCAACCAGGGTTGCAGCCCCAGCATTTT. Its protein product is CASSQPGLQPQHF.

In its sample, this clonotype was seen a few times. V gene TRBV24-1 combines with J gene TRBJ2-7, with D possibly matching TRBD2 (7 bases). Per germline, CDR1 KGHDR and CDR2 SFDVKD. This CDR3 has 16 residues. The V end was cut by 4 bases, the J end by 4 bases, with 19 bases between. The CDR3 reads CATSDDTTGGGYEQYF. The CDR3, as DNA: TGTGCCACCAGTGACGACACGACAGGCGGGGGTTACGAGCAGTACTTC.

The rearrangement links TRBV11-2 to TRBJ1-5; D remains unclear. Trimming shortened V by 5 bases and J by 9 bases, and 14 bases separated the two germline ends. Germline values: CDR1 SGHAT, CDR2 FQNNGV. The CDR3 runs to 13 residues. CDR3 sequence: CASSPTAGRPQHF. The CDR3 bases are TGTGCCAGCAGCCCCACCGCGGGCCGGCCCCAGCATTTT.

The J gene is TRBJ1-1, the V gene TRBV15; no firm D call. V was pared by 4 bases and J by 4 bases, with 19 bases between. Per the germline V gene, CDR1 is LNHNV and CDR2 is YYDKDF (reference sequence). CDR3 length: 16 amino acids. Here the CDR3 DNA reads TGTGCCACCAGCACCCTGGCACTCTGGGAGGGCACTGAAGCTTTCTTT. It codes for CATSTLALWEGTEAFF.

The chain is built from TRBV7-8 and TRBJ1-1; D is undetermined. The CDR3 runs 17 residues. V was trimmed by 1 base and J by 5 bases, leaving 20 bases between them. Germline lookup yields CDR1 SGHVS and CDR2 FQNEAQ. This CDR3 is CASSLDLGPRGYTEAFF. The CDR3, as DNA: TGTGCCAGCAGCTTAGATCTAGGGCCGAGAGGGTATACTGAAGCTTTCTTT. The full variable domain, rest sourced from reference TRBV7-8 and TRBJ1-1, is GAGVSQSPRYKVAKRGQDVALRCDPISGHVSLFWYQQALGQGPEFLTYFQNEAQLDKSGLPSDRFFAERPEGSVSTLKIQRTQQEDSAVYLCASSLDLGPRGYTEAFFGQGTRLTVV.